The 16 T cell receptor beta chains below were found in one sample sequenced in a study of control samples from healthy donors and cancer patients. Repertoires were generated with immunoSEQ multiplex PCR, while TCRdb's copy carries only in-frame clones and drops some. The sample lists approximately 150,000 clones; 89% were seen once. Sequenced sample: blood. The source is a man between 25 and 39 years old in good health.

This clone appeared a single time. In DNA, the CDR3 is TGTGCCATCAGTGACCGCTCGACCCTCACAGATACGCAGTATTTT. Amino acids: CAISDRSTLTDTQYF. The chain carries TRBV10-3 and TRBJ2-3; no firm D call. This CDR3 contains 15 residues. Per the germline V gene, CDR1 is ENHRY and CDR2 is SYGVKD. V gave up 3 bases and J gave up 2 bases, with 12 bases separating them.

The rearrangement links TRBV14 to TRBJ2-6; 7 bases are a match to TRBD1. V was pared by 4 bases and J by 0 bases, with 6 bases of the junction left unmatched. Germline assignment: CDR1 SGHDN and CDR2 FVKESK. This CDR3 has 17 residues. CDR3 region: CASSLGTVTSGANVLTF. Written as DNA, the CDR3 is TGTGCCAGCAGCCTGGGGACAGTTACCTCTGGGGCCAACGTCCTGACTTTC.

This clone was counted between two and nine times. Other DNA sequences in the same sample also yield this CDR3. The chain has TRBV9 and TRBJ2-6; no firm D call. Trimming took 0 bases from V and 1 from J, leaving 5 bases between them. The CDR3 loop spans 15 amino acids. Per the germline V gene, CDR1 is SGDLS and CDR2 is YYNGEE. The CDR3: CASSVVESGANVLTF. CDR3 DNA sequence: TGTGCCAGCAGCGTAGTGGAATCTGGGGCCAACGTCCTGACTTTC.

V is TRBV6-5 and J is TRBJ1-3; 8 bases fit TRBD1. V trimming: 6 bases; J trimming: 4 bases; junction bases outside the gene matches: 5. The CDR3 consists of 14 residues. CDR1 MNHEY and CDR2 SVGAGI come from the germline V gene. The chain's CDR3 is CASSTDREGNTIYF. The DNA for the CDR3 is TGTGCCAGCAGCACGGACAGGGAGGGAAACACCATATATTTT.

The J gene is TRBJ1-5, the V gene TRBV2; D not certain. CDR1 is SNHLY and CDR2 is FYNNEI in the germline V gene. V lost 3 bases and J lost 5, with 14 bases in between. This CDR3 is 15 amino acids long. The CDR3 bases are TGTGCCAGCAGTGACCCCAGTAGCTGGGATCAGCCCCAGCATTTT. Encoded protein: CASSDPSSWDQPQHF.

V is TRBV6-5 and J is TRBJ2-5, with 8 bases matching TRBD1. With 4 bases clipped from V and 5 bases from J, the junction kept 12 bases outside the gene matches. The CDR3 totals 16 residues. Looked up from germline, CDR1 is MNHEY and CDR2 is SVGAGI. This CDR3 reads CASSSPSGTGVETQYF. In DNA, the CDR3 is TGTGCCAGCAGTTCTCCCTCCGGGACAGGAGTGGAGACCCAGTACTTC.

The V call is TRBV6-2 or TRBV6-3, the J call TRBJ1-1, with D tentatively TRBD1 (6 bases). Germline V CDR1 and CDR2: MNHEY, SVGEGT. The V end lost 4 bases, the J end lost 0 bases, and 12 bases lay between the germline ends. This CDR3 contains 15 residues. CDR3 DNA sequence: TGTGCCAGCAGTTTCGGGGGGCGGATGAACACTGAAGCTTTCTTT. Translating it yields CASSFGGRMNTEAFF.

The chain recombines TRBV7-9 with TRBJ2-7, with D perhaps matching TRBD2 (6 bases). Germline-derived CDR1 and CDR2 are SEHNR and FQNEAQ (reference sequence). The CDR3 is 13 amino acids. Between the trimmed V and J ends, which lost 6 bases and 4 bases, there was a span of 13 bases. Here the CDR3 reads CASSLWEEYEQYF. CDR3 bases: TGTGCCAGCAGTCTTTGGGAGGAGTACGAGCAGTACTTC.

In nucleotides, the CDR3 is TGTGCCAGCAGCTTGGGGGGGACAGGCAATCAGCCCCAGCATTTT. Its protein is CASSLGGTGNQPQHF. The chain employs TRBV5-6 and TRBJ1-5; 7 bases are shared with TRBD1. The CDR3 runs 15 residues. J was trimmed by 2 bases and V by 0 bases; bases with no gene match: 2. Per the germline V gene, CDR1 is SGHDT and CDR2 is YYEEEE.

The chain couples TRBV5-1 to TRBJ1-1; 11 bases match TRBD1. Germline V lookup: CDR1 SGHRS, CDR2 YFSETQ. V lost 4 bases and J lost 7; bases outside the gene matches: 12. This CDR3 is built from 16 residues. The CDR3 reads CASSPRPGTGGGEAFF. The CDR3 bases are TGCGCCAGCAGCCCCAGGCCCGGGACAGGGGGTGGTGAAGCTTTCTTT.

The CDR3 sequence is CASSLYSKVGAGELFF. The CDR3 bases are TGTGCCAGCAGCTTATATAGCAAGGTCGGCGCCGGGGAGCTGTTTTTT. V usage is TRBV7-2 and J usage is TRBJ2-2, with D unresolved. The CDR3 runs to 16 residues. The V end was cut by 2 bases, the J end by 6 bases, with 16 bases between. Germline V CDR1 and CDR2: SGHTA, FQGNSA.

This chain links TRBV2 with TRBJ1-5, with D unclear. Germline V gene sequence: CDR1 SNHLY, CDR2 FYNNEI. This CDR3 has 15 amino acids. With 0 bases removed from V and 7 bases from J, the gap between germline ends came to 13 bases. CDR3 protein: CASSEAGRGKQPQHF. CDR3 in DNA: TGTGCCAGCAGTGAAGCAGGCCGGGGTAAGCAGCCCCAGCATTTT.

This rearrangement joins TRBV19 to TRBJ2-7; 11 positions agree with TRBD2. Unmatched junction bases numbered 6, after V lost 3 bases and J lost 2 bases. Germline CDR1 and CDR2: LNHDA and SQIVND (reference sequence). The CDR3 contains 16 residues. The CDR3 DNA is TGTGCCAGTAGTATTACTAGCGGGAGTTTCCCCTACGAGCAGTACTTC. It codes for CASSITSGSFPYEQYF.

CDR3 sequence (DNA): TGTGCCAGCAGCTCCCTAATGGAGTCCTACGAGCAGTACTTC. Translated: CASSSLMESYEQYF. J is TRBJ2-7 and V is TRBV7-9; no clear D gene. V shed 4 bases and J shed 1 base, with 11 bases lying between them. There are 14 residues in the CDR3. Germline loops: CDR1 SEHNR, CDR2 FQNEAQ (reference sequence).

The chain recombines TRBV7-9 with TRBJ2-7; the D call may be TRBD1 or TRBD2 (7 bases each). Germline CDR1 SEHNR, CDR2 FQNEAQ (reference sequence). Trimming took off 2 bases at V and 5 bases at J, with 22 bases between the two ends. The CDR3 is made up of 17 amino acids. Here the CDR3 DNA reads TGTGCCAGCAGCTTATCAGGGGGGAGGGTTAGTGGAGACGAGCAGTACTTC. Translating gives CASSLSGGRVSGDEQYF.

The rearrangement joins TRBV5-1 to TRBJ1-1; 9 positions match TRBD1. After removal of 0 bases from V and 5 bases from J, the junction contained 8 bases not matched to a gene. There are 16 residues in the CDR3. CDR1 SGHRS and CDR2 YFSETQ come from the germline V gene. This chain's CDR3 is CASSLANWDRATEAFF. The DNA for the CDR3 is TGCGCCAGCAGCTTGGCAAATTGGGACAGGGCTACTGAAGCTTTCTTT.